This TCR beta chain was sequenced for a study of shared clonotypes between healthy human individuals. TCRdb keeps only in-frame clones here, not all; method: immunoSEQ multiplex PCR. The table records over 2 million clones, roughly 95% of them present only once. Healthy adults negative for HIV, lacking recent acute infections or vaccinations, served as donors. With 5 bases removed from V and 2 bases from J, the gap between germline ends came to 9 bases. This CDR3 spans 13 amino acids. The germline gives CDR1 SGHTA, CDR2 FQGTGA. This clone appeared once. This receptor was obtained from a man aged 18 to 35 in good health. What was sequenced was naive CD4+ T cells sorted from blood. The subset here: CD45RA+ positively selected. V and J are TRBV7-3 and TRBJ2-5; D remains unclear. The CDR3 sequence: CASSKGQQETQYF. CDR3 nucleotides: TGTGCCAGCAGCAAAGGGCAGCAAGAGACCCAGTACTTC.